This is a list of T cell receptor beta chains from one sample in a study of T cell responses to AZD1222 COVID-19 vaccine. Produced via immunoSEQ multiplex PCR; TCRdb's table is partial and in-frame only. The sample lists about 140,000 clones, around 93% occurring once. Sequences were derived from peripheral blood, sampled on day 0 of AZD1222 vaccination. These receptors were taken from an adult in good health. CDR3s include the opening cysteine and the closing phenylalanine or tryptophan. Fields, in order: clone size, J gene, V gene, D gene, CDR3 protein, CDR3 DNA. The D gene is left open where the match is weak. For some rows the clone size is stated as once, few or many, or as a class when expanded; others skip it.

clone size: .; J gene: TRBJ1-4; V gene: TRBV3-1/TRBV3-2; D gene: .; CDR3 protein: CASSLFNEKLFF; CDR3 DNA: TGTGCCAGCAGCCTTTTTAATGAAAAACTGTTTTTT
clone size: .; J gene: TRBJ1-4; V gene: TRBV12-3/TRBV12-4; D gene: TRBD1; CDR3 protein: CASSWDRNEKLFF; CDR3 DNA: TGTGCCAGCAGTTGGGACAGGAATGAAAAACTGTTTTTT
clone size: .; J gene: TRBJ2-2; V gene: TRBV4-2; D gene: TRBD1; CDR3 protein: CASSLELQGAASGLFF; CDR3 DNA: TGTGCCAGCAGCCTAGAACTACAGGGGGCGGCTTCAGGGCTGTTTTTT
clone size: .; J gene: TRBJ1-1; V gene: TRBV5-1; D gene: .; CDR3 protein: CASHQGERNTEAFF; CDR3 DNA: TGCGCCAGCCACCAGGGTGAGAGGAACACTGAAGCTTTCTTT
clone size: .; J gene: TRBJ2-3; V gene: TRBV3-1/TRBV3-2; D gene: TRBD2; CDR3 protein: CASSPRKRGVTDTQYF; CDR3 DNA: TGTGCCAGCAGCCCAAGGAAGCGGGGAGTCACAGATACGCAGTATTTT
clone size: .; J gene: TRBJ2-7; V gene: TRBV19; D gene: TRBD1; CDR3 protein: CASSVTRDSIYEQYF; CDR3 DNA: TGTGCCAGTAGTGTAACCCGGGACAGCATATACGAGCAGTACTTC
clone size: .; J gene: TRBJ1-6; V gene: TRBV5-1; D gene: TRBD1; CDR3 protein: CASSVGQVNSPLHF; CDR3 DNA: TGCGCCAGCAGCGTGGGACAGGTTAATTCACCCCTCCACTTT
clone size: .; J gene: TRBJ2-1; V gene: TRBV27; D gene: TRBD2; CDR3 protein: CASSGTSGIFSYNEQFF; CDR3 DNA: TGTGCCAGCAGTGGGACTAGCGGGATTTTCTCCTACAATGAGCAGTTCTTC
clone size: .; J gene: TRBJ1-5; V gene: TRBV4-1; D gene: .; CDR3 protein: CASSHLRGGQPQHF; CDR3 DNA: TGCGCCAGCAGCCACCTCCGGGGCGGTCAGCCCCAGCATTTT
clone size: .; J gene: TRBJ2-7; V gene: TRBV11-2; D gene: TRBD2; CDR3 protein: CASSFQTSLKGEQYF; CDR3 DNA: TGTGCCAGCAGCTTCCAGACTAGCTTAAAGGGAGAGCAGTACTTC
clone size: .; J gene: TRBJ1-4; V gene: TRBV5-1; D gene: .; CDR3 protein: CASSLVTNEKLFF; CDR3 DNA: TGCGCCAGCAGCTTGGTAACTAATGAAAAACTGTTTTTT
clone size: few; J gene: TRBJ1-6; V gene: TRBV6-1; D gene: .; CDR3 protein: CASSERGTGTNSPLHF; CDR3 DNA: TGTGCCAGCAGTGAACGAGGAACAGGGACGAATTCACCCCTCCACTTT
clone size: .; J gene: TRBJ1-2; V gene: TRBV6-6; D gene: TRBD1; CDR3 protein: CASSYSRGQDGYTF; CDR3 DNA: TGTGCCAGCAGTTACTCCAGGGGGCAGGATGGCTACACCTTC
clone size: .; J gene: TRBJ2-1; V gene: TRBV11-2; D gene: TRBD2; CDR3 protein: CASRRAGGPKVEQFF; CDR3 DNA: TGTGCCAGCAGAAGAGCGGGAGGGCCGAAAGTTGAGCAGTTCTTC
clone size: .; J gene: TRBJ2-2; V gene: TRBV3-1/TRBV3-2; D gene: TRBD1; CDR3 protein: CASSPIRTGEVGELFF; CDR3 DNA: TGTGCCAGCAGCCCTATCCGGACAGGGGAAGTCGGGGAGCTGTTTTTT
clone size: .; J gene: TRBJ2-1; V gene: TRBV27; D gene: .; CDR3 protein: CASSLGLYNEQFF; CDR3 DNA: TGTGCCAGCAGTTTAGGACTTTACAATGAGCAGTTCTTC